A single sample gave rise to the 8 T cell receptor beta chains below, sequenced in a study of blood T cell repertoires in COVID-19. The assay was immunoSEQ multiplex PCR, and TCRdb's table has in-frame clones only and misses some. The data contain under 200,000 clones, approximately 91% of them singletons. Sequences were obtained from peripheral blood. Source of these receptors: a man between 65 and 85 years old with active or convalescent COVID-19.

V is TRBV18 and J is TRBJ2-2, with 8 bases matching TRBD1. Germline assignment: CDR1 KGHSH and CDR2 LQKENI. V dropped 6 bases and J dropped 6; count of bases not matched to a gene: 9. The CDR3 is 15 residues long. The CDR3 sequence: CASSAGTGNAGELFF. The CDR3 DNA follows: TGTGCCAGCTCGGCCGGGACAGGAAACGCCGGGGAGCTGTTTTTT.

The J gene is TRBJ2-5, the V gene TRBV7-9; 7 nucleotides align to TRBD1. The J segment lost 7 bases and the V segment lost 5 bases, leaving 10 bases of the junction unmatched. The germline V gene has CDR1 SEHNR and CDR2 FQNEAQ (reference sequence). This CDR3 region has 14 residues. This CDR3 is CASSKGQPGGTQYF. The CDR3, as DNA: TGTGCCAGCAGCAAGGGACAGCCAGGCGGGACCCAGTACTTC.

CDR3 coding DNA: TGTGCCAGCAGACCCGGGACAGGGGCGTCCGGGGAGCTGTTTTTT. Protein product: CASRPGTGASGELFF. This sequence joins TRBV7-2 and TRBJ2-2, with 10 bases matching TRBD1. CDR1 is SGHTA and CDR2 is FQGNSA in the germline V gene. With V trimmed by 6 bases and J by 6 bases, 7 bases remained unmatched. The CDR3 is 15 amino acids.

This clone was detected once. V usage is TRBV15 and J usage is TRBJ2-7; D is unresolved. V was cut by 0 bases and J by 3 bases, with 6 bases left in between. Per germline, CDR1 LNHNV and CDR2 YYDKDF (reference sequence). This CDR3 is built from 13 residues. The CDR3 bases are TGTGCCACCAGCAGAGACCAGAACTACGAGCAGTACTTC. It yields the protein CATSRDQNYEQYF.

The CDR3 DNA sequence: TGTGCCAGCAGGGGGGCCTCCTACGAGCAGTACTTC. It specifies CASRGASYEQYF. The chain combines TRBV27 with TRBJ2-7, with a possible D match to TRBD1 (6 bases). The CDR3 has 12 amino acids. Germline CDR1 reads MNHEY; CDR2 reads SMNVEV (reference sequence). Trimming left V 6 bases short and J 0 bases short, with 6 bases between.

This clone was picked up a small number of times. CDR3 in amino acids: CASTNPGFRGYTF. CDR3 DNA: TGTGCCAGCACCAATCCGGGATTTCGGGGCTACACCTTC. This sequence joins TRBV27 and TRBJ1-2, with D unresolved. CDR3 length: 13 residues. The V end was cut by 7 bases, the J end by 8 bases, with 17 bases between. Germline V gene sequence: CDR1 MNHEY, CDR2 SMNVEV (reference sequence).

This chain connects TRBV28 to TRBJ2-3; 9 bases map to TRBD2. Germline CDR1 reads MDHEN; CDR2 reads SYDVKM. V dropped 6 bases and J dropped 3; count of bases not matched to a gene: 4. This CDR3 spans 14 amino acids. The CDR3 DNA reads TGTGCCAGCAGGAAGCGGGAGGTTACAGATACGCAGTATTTT. Protein product: CASRKREVTDTQYF.

This chain links TRBV19 with TRBJ2-3; D gene ambiguous. CDR1 is LNHDA and CDR2 is SQIVND in the germline V gene (reference sequence). This CDR3 region has 14 residues. The V and J ends lost 7 bases and 2 bases respectively, with 13 bases between them. The CDR3 DNA reads TGTGCCAGTAAGGTAGAGGAAAACACAGATACGCAGTATTTT. It yields the protein CASKVEENTDTQYF. Variable domain in full (rest from reference TRBV19 and TRBJ2-3): DGGITQSPKYLFRKEGQNVTLSCEQNLNHDAMYWYRQDPGQGLRLIYYSQIVNDFQKGDIAEGYSVSREKKESFPLTVTSAQKNPTAFYLCASKVEENTDTQYFGPGTRLTVL.